Here is one T cell receptor beta chain with its context. This clonotype was seen a few times. It lacks a known antigen. Base quality data are lacking; no much larger clone is found one base away. Every donor was a healthy Caucasian. The twin cohort comprised three pairs of female monozygotic twins, all aged about 18 to 30 years. Miltenyi CD45RO+ enrichment and human naive T-cell isolation kits were used to isolate memory (CD45RO+) and naive T cells from PBMC. This sample stems from a study of identical twins (dated by TCRdb to about 2016). Regarding the complete study: To test whether fetal clonotypes persist, this study deep-sequenced TCR alpha and beta repertoires from monozygotic twins, from unrelated adults of various ages, and from cord blood. Replicate twin experiments were performed at different times using different library preparation protocols to rule out contamination.

The library was prepared using 5' RACE. The instrument given in TCRdb is Illumina HiSeq 2000. Template switching added a universal primer binding site, and the final cDNA carried a unique molecular identifier that allowed TCR cDNA molecules to be counted accurately. Specific primers in the conserved constant-segment region were used to synthesize first-strand cDNA for TCR alpha and beta chains. To control for contamination, every cDNA library carried two barcodes: a SMART-Mk sample barcode plus Illumina barcodes. TruSeq adapter sequences, together with Illumina sample barcodes, were added in two successive PCR steps. The TCR alpha and beta cDNA libraries were sequenced on the Illumina HiSeq platform using custom primers. The original methods were these. MiGEC processed the raw reads to extract unique molecular identifiers, while MiXCR was used to determine the CDR3 positions. For each individual, recombination models were inferred using an EM algorithm with the repgenHMM and IGoR tools. Shared clonotypes were analyzed with the tcR package in R, and sharing was normalized by the product of cloneset sizes. Out-of-frame nonproductive sequences were analyzed to study raw recombination free of thymic and clonal selection effects. The public sequencing data were trimmed at Q25 with fastp and processed into clonotypes with MiXCR by TCRdb, which kept only in-frame beta chains. CDR3 protein duplicates are merged, each entry listing the most common genes and DNA. It is TCRdb's table, rather than the study itself, that gives the V and J calls and clone size. This sample comprises 200,000 to 250,000 distinct CDR3 sequences, around 6.8% of them detected only once. Jointly, the top ten make up approximately 2% of the sample.

Study-wide conclusions, independent of this receptor: In beta out-of-frame sequences, excess twin sharing was weaker, because having fewer shared sequences lowered the signal-to-noise ratio. Abundant cord blood beta clonotypes carried fewer insertions; young adult naive repertoires showed a weaker similar trend, while memory repertoires showed none. Compared with coincidental sharing between unrelated individuals, an excess of low generation-probability sequences was observed among out-of-frame TCR alpha sequences shared between twins. Zero-insertion analyses could be partly confounded by invariant T cells such as MAIT and iNKT, though diverse VJ usage argued against such confounding for most clonotypes. Recombination models systematically underestimated out-of-frame TCR alpha sharing in monozygotic twins but agreed with sharing between unrelated individuals. Because the same donors could not be followed over many years, the conclusions depended on cross-sectional statistical analysis.

The same data also contributed to another study, on yellow fever vaccine responses in identical twins. The second study's authors report: The T cell response to vaccination in identical twins was reported by the authors to appear partly convergent and partly personalized. In identical twins, the study followed T cell clones that responded to the vaccine with precision.

The TCR originated in a woman aged 18-29 years in good health. The material sequenced was memory (CD45RO+) T cells sorted from blood. Reading the label with the study, this specimen's cell subset or site is: CD45RO+ enriched T cells.

CDR3 protein: CASRDPGLAGVRNEQFF. The nucleotide sequence is TGTGCCAGCAGGGATCCGGGACTAGCGGGAGTTAGGAATGAGCAGTTCTTC. The chain is encoded by TRBV28 joined to TRBJ2-1; TRBD2 lines up with 14 middle nucleotides. The CDR3 has 17 amino acids, counting the end cysteine and phenylalanine. Only the CDR3 DNA stays, 51 bases, in frame from base 1. Taken from the germline V gene, the CDR1 and CDR2 loops are MDHEN and SYDVKM. At the junction V is shortened by 6 bases and J by 7 bases; bases outside the gene matches: 11. This CDR3, with the reference TRBV28 and TRBJ2-1 proteins standing in past its ends, gives the full variable domain DVKVTQSSRYLVKRTGEKVFLECVQDMDHENMFWYRQDPGLGLRLIYFSYDVKMKEKGDIPEGYSVSREKKERFSLILESASTNQTSMYLCASRDPGLAGVRNEQFFGPGTRLTVL.